This T cell receptor beta chain was documented in a study of blood T cell repertoires in COVID-19 (dated by TCRdb to the early 2020s). General notes on the study: Collaborator samples came from the United States, Italy and Spain and covered acute and convalescent phases of COVID-19. The dataset comprised deeply sampled blood TCRbeta repertoires from subjects exposed to, actively infected with, or recovered from COVID-19. The sample metadata nearly always contained a de-identified subject ID, COVID-19 status, age in years and sex. The prospective study material was composed of cDNA or gDNA derived from T cells, B-cell-depleted T cells, or PBMCs. Where available, HLA class I and class II types were obtained from metadata supplied by the sample provider rather than from assay-based typing. Samples were obtained from the ongoing ImmuneRACE study (first 160 participants) and from roughly 1,300 subjects provided by 6 global collaborators. A freely available public database, intended as a resource for researchers studying the immune response to SARS-CoV-2, is where the repertoires were released.

Reading from cysteine to phenylalanine, the CDR3 counts 16 amino acids. Left in the record is the CDR3 DNA by itself, 48 bases read in frame from the first base. CDR1 and CDR2, per the germline V gene (reference sequence), are SGHAT and FQDESV. V is shortened by 4 bases, J by 4 bases, and the region joining them spans 19 bases. TCRbeta CDR3 regions were amplified from genomic DNA using the immunoSEQ Assay, a bias-controlled multiplex PCR. The paper's data handling went like this. Within the assay, amplification of reference gene primers was used to estimate how many nucleated cells each sample contained. To quantify the absolute abundance of each unique TCRbeta CDR3 rearrangement, sequence reads were collapsed and filtered. Productive Simpson clonality was computed per sample as the square root of Simpson's diversity index over productive rearrangements. Entries here come from immuneACCESS through TCRdb and include only in-frame sequences with V and J called. Some clones fail to appear in such tables; in the studies checked, an unresolved V gene covers under half of the shortfall, and the cause of the remainder is unknown. V and J calls and clone size come straight from that table; D and trimming were deduced from the DNA. The sample records over 400,000 clones, roughly 88% of which are singletons. The ten most abundant clones make up approximately 3% of the sample.

General study outcomes and caveats: How much clinical and demographic metadata was included differed by source and by participant, and the metadata was provided uncurated.

With regard to this clone: The antigen this receptor binds is unknown. Base-call qualities are not available, and no considerably larger clone is one nucleotide away.

Whole blood was collected in K2EDTA tubes by collaborating institutions according to the institutions' own protocols. Collaborator samples were shipped for TCRbeta analysis as frozen whole blood, isolated PBMCs, or DNA extracted from either sample type. This sequence was found in a human donor in a cohort sampled during active COVID-19. Recombination joined TRBV11-1 with TRBJ1-2, and perhaps TRBD1 as D gene, on 6 matching bases. Sample: peripheral blood. In nucleotides, the sequence is TGTGCCAGCAGCTACGCTCTCGATGCAGGGGCCTATGGCTACACCTTC. This yields the protein CASSYALDAGAYGYTF.